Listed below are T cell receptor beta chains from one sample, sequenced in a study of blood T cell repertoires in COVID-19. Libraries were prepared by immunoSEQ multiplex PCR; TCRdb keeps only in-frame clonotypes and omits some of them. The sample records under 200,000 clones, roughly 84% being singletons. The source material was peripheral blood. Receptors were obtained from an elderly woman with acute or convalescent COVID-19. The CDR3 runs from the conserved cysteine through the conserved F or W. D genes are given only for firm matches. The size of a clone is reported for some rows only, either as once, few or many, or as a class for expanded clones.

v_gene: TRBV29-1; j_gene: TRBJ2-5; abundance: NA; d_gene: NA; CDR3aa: CSVERGETQYF
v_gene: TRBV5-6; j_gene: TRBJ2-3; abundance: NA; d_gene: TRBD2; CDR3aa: CASSSLTSERGTDTQYF
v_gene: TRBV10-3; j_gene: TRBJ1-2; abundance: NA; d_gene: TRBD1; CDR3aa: CATRDRGYGYTF
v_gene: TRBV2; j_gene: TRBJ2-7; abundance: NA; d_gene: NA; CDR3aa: CASSERGRGYEQYF
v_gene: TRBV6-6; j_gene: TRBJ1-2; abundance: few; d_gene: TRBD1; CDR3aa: CASSPGTGNYGYTF
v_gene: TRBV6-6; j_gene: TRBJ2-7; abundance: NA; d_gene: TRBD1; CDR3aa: CASSYSRTGSSYEQYF
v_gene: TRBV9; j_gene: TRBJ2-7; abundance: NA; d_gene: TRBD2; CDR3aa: CASSGYSGGAPLEQYF
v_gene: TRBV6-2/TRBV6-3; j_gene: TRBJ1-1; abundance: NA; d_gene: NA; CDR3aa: CASSPRVSGTEAFF
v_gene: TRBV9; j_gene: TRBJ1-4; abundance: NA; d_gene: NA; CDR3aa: CASSVDGNEKLFF
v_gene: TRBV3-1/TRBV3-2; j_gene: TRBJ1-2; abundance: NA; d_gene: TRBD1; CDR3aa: CASSRRGQGRGGYTF
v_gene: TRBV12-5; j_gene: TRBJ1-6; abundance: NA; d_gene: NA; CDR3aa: CASGLVGGGNSPLHF
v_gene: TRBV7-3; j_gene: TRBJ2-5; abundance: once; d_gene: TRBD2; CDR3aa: CASSLGTSGAETQYF
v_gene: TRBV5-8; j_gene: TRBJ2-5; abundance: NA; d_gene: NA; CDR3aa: CASRLPSGAPIQETQYF
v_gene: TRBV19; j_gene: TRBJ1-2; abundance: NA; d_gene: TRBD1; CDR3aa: CASSTNRGSGGYTF
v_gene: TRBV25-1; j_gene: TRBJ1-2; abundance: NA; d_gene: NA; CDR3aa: CASSELQINYGYTF
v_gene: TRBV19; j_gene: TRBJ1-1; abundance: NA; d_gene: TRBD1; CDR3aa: CASRRQGVNTEAFF
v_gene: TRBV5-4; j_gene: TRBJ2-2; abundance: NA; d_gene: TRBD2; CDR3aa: CASTPRGGSNTGELFF
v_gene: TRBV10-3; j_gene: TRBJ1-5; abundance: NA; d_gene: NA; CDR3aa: CAISEGGSNQPQHF
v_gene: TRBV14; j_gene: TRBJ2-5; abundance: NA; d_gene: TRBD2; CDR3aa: CASSQDRLAGYETQYF
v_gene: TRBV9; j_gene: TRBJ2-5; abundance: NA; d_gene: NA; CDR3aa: CASSRRTEPQETQYF
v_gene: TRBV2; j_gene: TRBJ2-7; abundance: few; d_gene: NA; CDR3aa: CARQGGGGHEQYF
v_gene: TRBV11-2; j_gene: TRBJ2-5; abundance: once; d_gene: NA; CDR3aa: CASSPLSGQETQYF
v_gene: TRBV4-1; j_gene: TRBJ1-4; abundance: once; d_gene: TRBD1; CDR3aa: CASSQAGTAFEKLFF
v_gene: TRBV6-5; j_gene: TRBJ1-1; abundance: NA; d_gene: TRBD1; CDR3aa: CASIPGTAVNTEAFF
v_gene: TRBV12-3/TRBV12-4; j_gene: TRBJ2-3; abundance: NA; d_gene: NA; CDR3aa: CASSPFSGDTQYF
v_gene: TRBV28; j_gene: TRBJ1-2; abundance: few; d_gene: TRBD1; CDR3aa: CASSARDRTYYGYTF
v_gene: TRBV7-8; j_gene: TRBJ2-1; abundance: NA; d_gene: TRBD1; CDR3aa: CASSLSPGQGADNEQFF
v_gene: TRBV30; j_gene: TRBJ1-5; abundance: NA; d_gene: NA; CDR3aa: CAWSVRGVSNQPQHF
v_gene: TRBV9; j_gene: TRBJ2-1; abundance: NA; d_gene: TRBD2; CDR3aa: CASSATSGIYNEQFF
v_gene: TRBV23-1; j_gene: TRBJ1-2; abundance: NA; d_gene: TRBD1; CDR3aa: CASSQDRGRTNDYGYTF
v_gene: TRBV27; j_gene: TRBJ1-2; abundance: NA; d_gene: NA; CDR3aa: CASRTIGGQATKFANYGYTF
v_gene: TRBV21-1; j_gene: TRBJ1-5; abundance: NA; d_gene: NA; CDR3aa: CASSKGGGDSNQPQHF